This T cell receptor (beta chain) was recorded in a study of vaccination effects on CD4 cells after COVID-19. After expansion with viral peptide pools in the ViraFEST assay, antigen-specific CD4+ T cells were sequenced. On roughly day 9 of culture, CD4+ T cells were separated out. None of the vaccinated had previously contracted SARS-CoV-2, and their nucleocapsid antibodies tested negative. Every well got around 1.9 million PBMC, which were grown with roughly 9.5 IU/ml IL-2 and 9 to 10 ug/ml peptides. Half the medium was replaced with IL-2 medium on days 3 and 7. Study results and caveats: Marked clonal contraction was seen in infection- and vaccine-induced clones late after vaccination.

In the case of this clone: Its antigen is undetermined.

The V and J ends lost 5 bases and 0 bases respectively, with 11 bases between them. Germline-derived CDR1 and CDR2 are SQVTM and ANQGSEA. This CDR3 region has 14 residues. Only in-frame clones appear in the TCRdb table, and some are missing; sequencing was by immunoSEQ multiplex PCR. The sample comprises 20,000 to 25,000 clones, around 79% of which are singletons, and just under 20% rests with the top ten. The genes are TRBV29-1 and TRBJ2-1; D is perhaps TRBD1 (6 bases). The sample consisted of CD4+ T cells from PBMCs cultured with HCoV-NL63 spike peptides, taken before COVID-19 vaccination. This TCR came from a human donor who received a COVID-19 vaccine. The CDR3 loop is CSVSPQGSYNEQFF. Here the CDR3 DNA reads TGCAGCGTTTCACCACAGGGCTCCTACAATGAGCAGTTCTTC.